The 27 T cell receptor beta chains presented below share a single source sample, sequenced in a study of Tregs in tolerant kidney transplant recipients. The repertoire was sequenced with immunoSEQ multiplex PCR; TCRdb's copy has only in-frame clones and lacks some. Among roughly 16,000 clones, around four fifths were seen once, and the ten largest hold about 1.7%. The sequenced sample was Tregs from blood, obtained before the transplant. The receptors stem from a human donor who received a combined kidney and bone marrow transplant.

This rearrangement joins TRBV28 to TRBJ2-7; 8 nucleotides align to TRBD2. After removal of 2 bases from V and 2 bases from J, the junction contained 8 bases not matched to a gene. Per germline, CDR1 MDHEN and CDR2 SYDVKM. The CDR3 spans 16 residues. DNA of the CDR3: TGTGCCAGCAGTTTAAGGGGGGTAGCGGGACCCTACGAGCAGTACTTC. Translation gives CASSLRGVAGPYEQYF.

This sequence joins TRBV19 and TRBJ1-3; TRBD1 might be the D (6 bases). V was cut by 7 bases and J by 2 bases, with 12 bases left in between. CDR1 and CDR2 from the germline V gene are LNHDA and SQIVND (reference sequence). The CDR3 totals 14 residues. The chain's CDR3 is CASTDRQPGNTIYF. The CDR3, as DNA: TGTGCCAGTACCGACAGGCAACCTGGAAACACCATATATTTT.

The chain is built from TRBV6-6 and TRBJ1-5; D not resolved. Germline V gene data show CDR1 as MNHNY and CDR2 as SVGAGI (reference sequence). There are 15 residues in the CDR3. Trimming stripped 11 bases from V and 0 bases from J, with 17 bases between. The CDR3 reads CAHRRRDYSNQPQHF. CDR3 sequence (DNA): TGTGCCCACAGAAGGAGGGATTATAGCAATCAGCCCCAGCATTTT.

This sequence joins TRBV5-4 and TRBJ2-7, with D possibly being TRBD2 (5 bases). Trimming removed 5 bases at V and 0 bases at J, with 12 bases between. This CDR3 comprises 14 residues. Per the germline V gene, CDR1 is SGHNT and CDR2 is YYREEE (reference sequence). CDR3 sequence (DNA): TGTGCCAGCAGATCTGACTATCACTCCTACGAGCAGTACTTC. It yields the protein CASRSDYHSYEQYF.

This clone has more than one count but fewer than ten. V usage is TRBV10-3 and J usage is TRBJ1-5; perhaps TRBD1 as D (5 bases). Germline loops: CDR1 ENHRY, CDR2 SYGVKD. CDR3 length: 14 residues. V gave up 6 bases and J gave up 1 base, with 10 bases separating them. This CDR3 is CAISPGLSNQPQHF. The CDR3 nucleotides are TGTGCCATCAGCCCGGGACTGAGCAATCAGCCCCAGCATTTT.

The rearrangement links TRBV5-1 to TRBJ2-1; tentative D call: TRBD2 (6 bases). Germline V gives CDR1 SGHRS, CDR2 YFSETQ. This CDR3 spans 14 amino acids. V dropped 3 bases and J dropped 3 bases, with 10 bases sitting between them. In DNA, the CDR3 is TGCGCCAGCAGCTCTGGGGGGAACTACAATGAGCAGTTCTTC. Translated: CASSSGGNYNEQFF.

The chain combines TRBV10-3 with TRBJ1-5; 9 bases map to TRBD1. The V gene's germline CDR1 is ENHRY and CDR2 SYGVKD. Losses at the gene ends were 6 bases for V and 10 bases for J; bases not matched to a gene: 4. The CDR3 sequence is 12 residues long. The CDR3 sequence: CAIRGQGGPQHF. CDR3 bases: TGTGCCATCAGGGGACAGGGCGGTCCCCAGCATTTT.

CDR3 protein: CASRTDREETQYF. Written as DNA, the CDR3 is TGTGCCAGCAGGACGGACAGGGAAGAGACCCAGTACTTC. V gene TRBV27 combines with J gene TRBJ2-5, with 8 bases that match TRBD1. Per germline, CDR1 MNHEY and CDR2 SMNVEV (reference sequence). V shed 6 bases and J 3 bases; nucleotides not matched to a gene: 3. This CDR3 has 13 residues.

This chain connects TRBV27 to TRBJ2-1; 7 bases are a match to TRBD2. Germline V lookup: CDR1 MNHEY, CDR2 SMNVEV (reference sequence). The length of the CDR3 is 16 residues. V was clipped by 1 base and J by 1 base; unmatched bases: 4. The CDR3 protein is CASSLYAGVSYNEQFF. Here the CDR3 DNA reads TGTGCCAGCAGTTTATACGCGGGGGTGTCCTACAATGAGCAGTTCTTC.

This clone was counted a single time. This sequence joins TRBV5-5 and TRBJ2-5; 7 bases fit TRBD1. The CDR3 sequence is 14 residues long. The V gene's germline CDR1 is SGHKS and CDR2 YYEKEE (reference sequence). V lost 4 bases, J lost 2 bases, and 5 bases stayed unmatched. The CDR3 here is CASSRDSLQETQYF. CDR3 in DNA: TGTGCCAGCAGCCGGGACAGCTTGCAAGAGACCCAGTACTTC. The full variable domain, in which reference TRBV5-5 and TRBJ2-5 provide the parts outside the CDR3, is DAGVTQSPTHLIKTRGQQVTLRCSPISGHKSVSWYQQVLGQGPQFIFQYYEKEERGRGNFPDRFSARQFPNYSSELNVNALLLGDSALYLCASSRDSLQETQYFGPGTRLLVL.

This chain joins TRBV13 and TRBJ2-1; a possible D gene is TRBD2 (5 bases). Trimming took 8 bases from V and 3 from J, leaving 14 bases between them. CDR3 size: 14 residues. Germline CDR1 and CDR2: PRHDT and FYEKMQ (reference sequence). The CDR3 DNA reads as TGTGCCAGCGGACCGAGGGTCCTCTACAATGAGCAGTTCTTC. Its protein product is CASGPRVLYNEQFF.

This clone was counted once. V is TRBV5-1 and J is TRBJ1-4; 11 positions agree with TRBD1. Trimming took 4 bases from V and 0 from J; bases not matched to a gene: 5. The CDR3 spans 17 residues. Germline V lookup: CDR1 SGHRS, CDR2 YFSETQ. CDR3 amino acids: CASSLGQGGATNEKLFF. The CDR3 DNA sequence: TGCGCCAGCAGCCTGGGACAGGGGGGAGCAACTAATGAAAAACTGTTTTTT.

CDR3 protein: CASSYAGPSGNTIYF. The CDR3 nucleotides read TGTGCCAGCAGCTACGCGGGTCCATCTGGAAACACCATATATTTT. This sequence joins TRBV7-9 and TRBJ1-3; D is ambiguous. CDR1 is SEHNR and CDR2 is FQNEAQ in the germline V gene (reference sequence). V was pared by 4 bases and J by 1 base, with 11 bases between. CDR3 size: 15 residues.

This clone was picked up a small number of times. The J gene is TRBJ2-7, the V gene TRBV25-1; 8 bases map to TRBD1. Germline V lookup: CDR1 MGHDK, CDR2 SYGVNS. The CDR3 covers 14 residues. V was pared by 5 bases and J by 2 bases, with 5 bases of the junction left unmatched. The CDR3 loop is CASSRRQGPYEQYF. CDR3 DNA: TGTGCCAGCAGTAGACGACAGGGGCCCTACGAGCAGTACTTC.

The chain joins TRBV7-2 to TRBJ2-5; 11 bases align to TRBD2. Per germline, CDR1 SGHTA and CDR2 FQGNSA. The CDR3 has 15 amino acids. The V segment lost 3 bases and the J segment 6 bases; nucleotides outside the gene matches: 6. The CDR3 spells CASSFWASGGQTQYF. Here the CDR3 DNA reads TGTGCCAGCAGCTTTTGGGCTAGCGGGGGGCAGACCCAGTACTTC.

The chain links TRBV20-1 to TRBJ2-7, with D perhaps matching TRBD1 (6 bases). Germline values: CDR1 DFQATT, CDR2 SNEGSKA (reference sequence). The CDR3 runs to 11 residues. V gave up 5 bases and J gave up 5 bases, with 10 bases separating them. In DNA, the CDR3 is TGCAGTGCTCGGACAGTTAACGAGCAGTACTTC. Its protein is CSARTVNEQYF.

This sequence joins TRBV7-8 and TRBJ2-2; TRBD2 matches 11 bases. CDR3 length equals 16 residues. V dropped 10 bases and J dropped 2; count of bases not matched to a gene: 9. CDR1 SGHVS and CDR2 FQNEAQ come from the germline V gene. CDR3 region: CATKTGLAANTGELFF. The CDR3 DNA sequence: TGTGCCACCAAAACGGGACTAGCGGCCAACACCGGGGAGCTGTTTTTT.

This clone was observed a single time. The chain couples TRBV28 to TRBJ2-1; 8 positions match TRBD2. The CDR3 length is 17 residues. Germline V CDR1 and CDR2: MDHEN, SYDVKM. V shed 8 bases, J shed 0 bases, and the junction held 12 bases outside the gene matches. Here the CDR3 DNA reads TGTGCCAGCCTAGCGGGCCATATGCTGAGCTCCTACAATGAGCAGTTCTTC. It yields the protein CASLAGHMLSSYNEQFF.

This clone has just a few counts. This chain connects TRBV6-1 to TRBJ2-3; D is perhaps TRBD2 (6 bases). The CDR3 runs 15 residues. Trimming left V 10 bases short and J 1 base short, with 18 bases between. The germline V gene has CDR1 MNHNS and CDR2 SASEGT. The CDR3 loop is CATYKGWGGTDTQYF. As DNA, the CDR3 is TGTGCCACCTACAAGGGATGGGGGGGCACAGATACGCAGTATTTT.

The chain couples TRBV6-1 to TRBJ1-2; a possible D gene is TRBD1 (6 bases). From germline, CDR1 is MNHNS and CDR2 SASEGT. The CDR3 loop spans 15 amino acids. V lost 4 bases, J lost 3 bases, and 15 bases lay in between. For the CDR3, the DNA is TGTGCCAGCAGTGCCACAGGGAGCCTTCACTATGGCTACACCTTC. Encoded protein: CASSATGSLHYGYTF.

The J gene is TRBJ1-3, the V gene TRBV6-1; no clear D gene. This CDR3 region has 17 residues. V dropped 0 bases and J dropped 0 bases, with 12 bases sitting between them. Per germline, CDR1 MNHNS and CDR2 SASEGT. The CDR3 is CASSEALGSSSGNTIYF. DNA for the CDR3: TGTGCCAGCAGTGAAGCGCTTGGCTCTAGCTCTGGAAACACCATATATTTT.

The CDR3 bases are TGTGCCAGCTCACCTGCGTGGGGGCGTTTTGGCTACACCTTC. This codes for CASSPAWGRFGYTF. This sequence joins TRBV18 and TRBJ1-2; the D gene is possibly TRBD1 (6 bases). Trimming removed 3 bases from V and 7 bases from J, with 15 bases in between. The CDR3 runs to 14 residues. In germline, CDR1 is KGHSH, CDR2 LQKENI.

This chain uses TRBV10-3 with TRBJ2-2; 13 bases fit TRBD2. The CDR3 has 17 amino acids. The J segment lost 0 bases and the V segment lost 2 bases, leaving 0 bases of the junction unmatched. The germline V gene encodes CDR1 ENHRY and CDR2 SYGVKD. For the CDR3, the DNA is TGTGCCATCAGTGAGGGACTAGCGGGGGCGAACACCGGGGAGCTGTTTTTT. Translating it yields CAISEGLAGANTGELFF.

V gene TRBV7-2 combines with J gene TRBJ2-1, with D perhaps matching TRBD2 (5 bases). This CDR3 contains 15 residues. The V gene lost 1 base and the J gene lost 9 bases, with 16 bases spanning the gap. Germline values: CDR1 SGHTA, CDR2 FQGNSA. In DNA form, the CDR3 reads TGTGCCAGCAGCTTAGATGATCGGGATGGAGGTGAGCAGTTCTTC. Translation gives CASSLDDRDGGEQFF. The complete variable domain, with remaining parts taken from reference TRBV7-2 and TRBJ2-1, reads GAGVSQSPSNKVTEKGKDVELRCDPISGHTALYWYRQSLGQGLEFLIYFQGNSAPDKSGLPSDRFSAERTGGSVSTLTIQRTQQEDSAVYLCASSLDDRDGGEQFFGPGTRLTVL.

V is TRBV7-8 and J is TRBJ2-2, with TRBD1 matching over 9 bases. J gave up 6 bases and V 8 bases, and 7 bases lay outside the gene matches. The CDR3 is 14 residues long. CDR1 and CDR2 (germline): SGHVS, FQNEAQ. This chain's CDR3 is CASWGDRVAGELFF. CDR3 coding DNA: TGTGCCAGCTGGGGGGACAGGGTGGCCGGGGAGCTGTTTTTT. The full variable domain, completed using reference TRBV7-8 and TRBJ2-2, is GAGVSQSPRYKVAKRGQDVALRCDPISGHVSLFWYQQALGQGPEFLTYFQNEAQLDKSGLPSDRFFAERPEGSVSTLKIQRTQQEDSAVYLCASWGDRVAGELFFGEGSRLTVL.

This chain connects TRBV6-4 to TRBJ1-2; 8 bases map to TRBD1. Trimming at V came to 2 bases and at J to 4 bases, leaving 9 bases not matched to a gene. The CDR3 runs 16 residues. CDR1 is MRHNA and CDR2 is SNTAGT in the germline V gene. The chain's CDR3 is CASSDPSGQGGYGYTF. The CDR3, as DNA: TGTGCCAGCAGTGACCCCAGTGGACAGGGAGGCTATGGCTACACCTTC.

This chain links TRBV18 with TRBJ2-7; TRBD1 agrees at 10 bases. The CDR3 totals 14 residues. V was pared by 4 bases and J by 2 bases, with 2 bases of the junction left unmatched. Germline V gene sequence: CDR1 KGHSH, CDR2 LQKENI. In nucleotides, the CDR3 is TGTGCCAGCTCACTCGGGACAGGGGCCTACGAGCAGTACTTC. As protein: CASSLGTGAYEQYF. The whole variable domain, remainder taken from reference TRBV18 and TRBJ2-7, is NAGVMQNPRHLVRRRGQEARLRCSPMKGHSHVYWYRQLPEEGLKFMVYLQKENIIDESGMPKERFSAEFPKEGPSILRIQQVVRGDSAAYFCASSLGTGAYEQYFGPGTRLTVT.